This T cell receptor (beta chain) was sequenced for a study of CD8 T cells in ankylosing spondylitis. Study-wide points: Clones linked to disease were reported to show significant enrichment in matched ankylosing spondylitis synovial fluid. Disease-linked clones proved CD8+ and comparatively uncommon in peripheral blood.

This clonotype appeared many times. Its antigen is unknown. One entry per CDR3 protein, called by TCRdb with MiXCR from the 5' RACE reads. The sample contains some 240,000 distinct CDR3 sequences, 7.5% to 9% of which appear only once. CDR1 is SGDLS and CDR2 is YYNGEE in the germline V gene. The CDR3 totals 19 residues. V lost 6 bases to trimming and J lost 0 bases; unmatched junction nucleotides: 18. The source material was blood, either unsorted or a sorted T cell fraction (not recorded which). The TCR comes from a male donor with ankylosing spondylitis or in good health (not recorded which). The chain carries TRBV9 and TRBJ1-1; 9 bases fit TRBD1. CDR3 sequence reads: CASTLLLNRGQGMNTEAFF. CDR3 bases: TGTGCCAGCACCCTACTACTAAACAGGGGGCAAGGGATGAACACTGAAGCTTTCTTT.